This is a list of T cell receptor beta chains from one sample in a study of blood T cell repertoires in COVID-19. Assay: immunoSEQ multiplex PCR; the TCRdb copy retains only in-frame clones and omits some. In the table there are hundreds of thousands of clones, roughly 89% of which are singletons. The sample consisted of PBMCs or T cells enriched from blood (not recorded which). The receptors were sampled from a woman in her thirties who had recovered from COVID-19. Each CDR3 is given with its conserved first and last residue.

>TRBJ1-2|TRBV25-1
CATRQGRGHDYGYTF
>TRBJ2-3|TRBV18
CASSPLNGQRTDTQYF
>TRBJ1-1|TRBV30
CASTALPGNTEAFF
>TRBJ2-7|TRBV27
CASSLSTGGYEQYF
>TRBJ2-7|TRBV28
CASPGGFFPYEQYF
>TRBJ1-5|TRBV5-5
CASSIVDRRDQPQHF
>TRBJ1-2|TRBV19
CASTHRGNGDGYTF
>TRBJ2-7|TRBV7-2
CASSLVFTGEDEQYF
>TRBJ1-5|TRBV20-1
CSASLEGRAQHF
>TRBJ2-3|TRBV15
CATSRGDRHNF
>TRBJ2-5|TRBV6-5
CASSYSSGQETQYF